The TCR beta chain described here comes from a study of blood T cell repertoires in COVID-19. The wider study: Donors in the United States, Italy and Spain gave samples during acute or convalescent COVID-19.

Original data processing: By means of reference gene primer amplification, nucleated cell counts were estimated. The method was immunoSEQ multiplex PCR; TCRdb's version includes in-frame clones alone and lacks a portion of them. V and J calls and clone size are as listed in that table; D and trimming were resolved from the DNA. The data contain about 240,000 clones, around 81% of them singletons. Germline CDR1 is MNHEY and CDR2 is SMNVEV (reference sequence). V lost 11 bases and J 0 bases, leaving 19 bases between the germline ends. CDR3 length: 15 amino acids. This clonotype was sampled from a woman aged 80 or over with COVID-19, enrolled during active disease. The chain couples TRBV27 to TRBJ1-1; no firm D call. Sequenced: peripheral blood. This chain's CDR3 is CASRAQSVLNTEAFF. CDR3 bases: TGTGCCTCGAGGGCACAGTCAGTCCTGAACACTGAAGCTTTCTTT.